This entry concerns a single TCR beta chain. Its antigen is currently unknown. This record belongs to a study of graft-versus-host responses after intestinal transplantation. On the study more broadly: The recipients all started with anti-thymocyte globulin induction and then took tacrolimus and steroids for about 3 years. Regarding the study as a whole: Those patients showing graft-donor T cell macrochimerism displayed high graft-versus-host to host-versus-graft clonal ratios in allografts.

Per the germline V gene, CDR1 is SNHLY and CDR2 is FYNNEI. This CDR3 region has 14 residues. Trimming removed 6 bases at V and 5 bases at J, with 17 bases between. TCRdb's table, derived via immunoSEQ multiplex PCR, lists solely in-frame clones and lacks some. The sample holds 15,000 or so clones; 82% are singletons and the top ten take approximately 5%. Graft specimens yielded both intraepithelial and lamina propria lymphocytes. The J gene is TRBJ2-7, the V gene TRBV2; D unclear. The specimen comprised ileum tissue, sampled 17 days after transplant. The source is a human patient who received an intestinal transplant, so some T cells may come from the graft donor. The CDR3 loop reads CASSRAPEVDEQYF. As DNA, the CDR3 is TGTGCCAGCAGCCGGGCCCCCGAGGTCGACGAGCAGTACTTC.